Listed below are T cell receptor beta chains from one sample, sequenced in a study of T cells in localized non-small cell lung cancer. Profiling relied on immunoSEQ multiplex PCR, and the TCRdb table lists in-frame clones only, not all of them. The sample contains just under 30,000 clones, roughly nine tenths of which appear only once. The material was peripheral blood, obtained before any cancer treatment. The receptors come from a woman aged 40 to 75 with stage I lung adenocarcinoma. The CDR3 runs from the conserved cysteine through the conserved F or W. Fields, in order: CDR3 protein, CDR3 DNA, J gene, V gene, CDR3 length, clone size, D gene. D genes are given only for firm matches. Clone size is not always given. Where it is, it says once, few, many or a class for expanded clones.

CAWSVRGLDEQYF | TGTGCCTGGAGTGTTAGAGGGCTCGACGAGCAGTACTTC | TRBJ2-7 | TRBV30 | 13 | few | -
CSVEGSPYGYTF | TGCAGCGTTGAAGGCAGTCCCTATGGCTACACCTTC | TRBJ1-2 | TRBV29-1 | 12 | few | -
CAISESGADTQYF | TGTGCCATCAGTGAGTCCGGGGCAGATACGCAGTATTTT | TRBJ2-3 | TRBV10-3 | 13 | - | -
CASSQSTSRRSNEQFF | TGCGCCAGCAGTCAATCGACTAGCCGGAGATCCAATGAGCAGTTCTTC | TRBJ2-1 | TRBV23-1 | 16 | - | TRBD2
CASSLEGNEQFF | TGTGCCAGCAGCTTAGAAGGCAATGAGCAGTTCTTC | TRBJ2-1 | TRBV7-9 | 12 | - | -
CASRQTGETQYF | TGCGCCAGCCGCCAAACAGGCGAGACCCAGTACTTC | TRBJ2-5 | TRBV5-1 | 12 | - | -
CASSPQGAGGYTF | TGTGCCAGCAGCCCCCAGGGGGCTGGCGGCTACACCTTC | TRBJ1-2 | TRBV9 | 13 | - | TRBD1
CASSLGGGQNIQYF | TGTGCCAGCAGCTTAGGAGGGGGCCAAAACATTCAGTACTTC | TRBJ2-4 | TRBV7-2 | 14 | few | TRBD1
CASSFSTGELFF | TGTGCCAGCAGCTTTTCGACCGGGGAGCTGTTTTTT | TRBJ2-2 | TRBV7-9 | 12 | - | -
CATSRDWTGGNSPLHF | TGTGCCACCAGCAGAGATTGGACAGGGGGGAATTCACCCCTCCACTTT | TRBJ1-6 | TRBV15 | 16 | - | TRBD1
CASSLWRTGNEQFF | TGTGCCAGCAGTTTATGGCGGACAGGGAATGAGCAGTTCTTC | TRBJ2-1 | TRBV28 | 14 | - | TRBD1
CASSPIAGGVTDTQYF | TGTGCCAGCAGCCCGATAGCGGGGGGAGTCACAGATACGCAGTATTTT | TRBJ2-3 | TRBV7-2 | 16 | - | TRBD2
CASSRQGKTQYF | TGTGCCAGCAGTCGACAGGGAAAGACCCAGTACTTC | TRBJ2-5 | TRBV6-6 | 12 | - | TRBD1
CAISGSGYNEQFF | TGTGCCATCTCGGGCAGCGGGTACAATGAGCAGTTCTTC | TRBJ2-1 | TRBV2 | 13 | few | -
CASNRQGSNTEAFF | TGTGCCAGTAACAGACAGGGAAGTAACACTGAAGCTTTCTTT | TRBJ1-1 | TRBV19 | 14 | - | TRBD1
CASSLVRMETQYF | TGTGCCAGCAGCTTAGTACGGATGGAGACCCAGTACTTC | TRBJ2-5 | TRBV7-9 | 13 | - | -
CSVETQENTEAFF | TGCAGCGTTGAGACCCAGGAGAACACTGAAGCTTTCTTT | TRBJ1-1 | TRBV29-1 | 13 | - | -
CASSPPQPSSYNEQFF | TGTGCCAGCTCACCCCCCCAGCCGAGCTCCTACAATGAGCAGTTCTTC | TRBJ2-1 | TRBV18 | 16 | - | -
CASRSQGGGYYGYTF | TGTGCCAGCAGAAGTCAGGGGGGTGGGTACTATGGCTACACCTTC | TRBJ1-2 | TRBV28 | 15 | - | TRBD1
CASRLSGSDEQFF | TGTGCCAGCAGACTAAGCGGGAGCGATGAGCAGTTCTTC | TRBJ2-1 | TRBV7-3 | 13 | - | TRBD2
CASRNRDQPYEQYF | TGTGCCAGCAGAAACCGGGACCAACCCTACGAGCAGTACTTC | TRBJ2-7 | TRBV28 | 14 | - | -
CASSLEVGGPNQPQHF | TGTGCCAGCAGCTTAGAAGTGGGAGGCCCCAATCAGCCCCAGCATTTT | TRBJ1-5 | TRBV7-3 | 16 | - | -
CAWSVPAGANVLTF | TGTGCCTGGAGTGTACCGGCTGGGGCCAACGTCCTGACTTTC | TRBJ2-6 | TRBV30 | 14 | - | -
CASSKERGHFGNTIYF | TGTGCCAGCAGCAAGGAAAGGGGCCACTTTGGAAACACCATATATTTT | TRBJ1-3 | TRBV28 | 16 | - | -
CAWRGMDTRELFF | TGTGCCTGGAGGGGGATGGATACCAGGGAACTGTTTTTT | TRBJ1-4 | TRBV30 | 13 | - | -
CASSSRDPNRPYNEQFF | TGTGCCAGCAGCAGCCGGGACCCCAATAGGCCCTACAATGAGCAGTTCTTC | TRBJ2-1 | TRBV21-1 | 17 | - | -
CASSAGTGVNSPLHF | TGCGCCAGCAGCGCCGGGACAGGAGTTAATTCACCCCTCCACTTT | TRBJ1-6 | TRBV5-1 | 15 | - | TRBD1
CASSPGTDEQYF | TGTGCCAGCAGCCCCGGGACAGACGAGCAGTACTTC | TRBJ2-7 | TRBV11-2 | 12 | - | TRBD1
CASSPGQGWGKLFF | TGTGCCAGCAGCCCGGGACAGGGTTGGGGCAAACTGTTTTTT | TRBJ1-4 | TRBV7-2 | 14 | once | TRBD1
CAISEGLAGVSTDTQYF | TGTGCCATCAGTGAAGGACTAGCGGGGGTAAGCACAGATACGCAGTATTTT | TRBJ2-3 | TRBV6-1 | 17 | - | TRBD2
CASSVAGENTGELFF | TGTGCCAGCAGTGTTGCAGGGGAGAACACCGGGGAGCTGTTTTTT | TRBJ2-2 | TRBV6-4 | 15 | - | -
CASSEAFQETQYF | TGTGCCAGCAGTGAGGCCTTCCAAGAGACCCAGTACTTC | TRBJ2-5 | TRBV6-6 | 13 | few | -
CASSLGWTQKTYEQYF | TGCGCCAGCAGCTTGGGATGGACACAGAAAACCTACGAGCAGTACTTC | TRBJ2-7 | TRBV5-1 | 16 | - | -
CASSFLGGGHNEQFF | TGTGCCAGCTCTTTCCTGGGAGGGGGCCACAATGAGCAGTTCTTC | TRBJ2-1 | TRBV6-5 | 15 | - | -
CASSLGIGRGVSNTGELFF | TGTGCCAGCAGCTTAGGTATAGGCAGGGGAGTATCAAACACCGGGGAGCTGTTTTTT | TRBJ2-2 | TRBV11-2 | 19 | - | -
CASSGTVDEQYF | TGTGCCAGCAGTGGGACAGTTGACGAGCAGTACTTC | TRBJ2-7 | TRBV6-1 | 12 | once | -
CASSIREGSRGTDTQYF | TGTGCCAGTAGTATTAGAGAGGGGAGCAGGGGCACAGATACGCAGTATTTT | TRBJ2-3 | TRBV19 | 17 | - | -
CASFAPDRMSPLHF | TGTGCCAGCTTCGCCCCCGACAGAATGTCACCCCTCCACTTT | TRBJ1-6 | TRBV6-5 | 14 | - | -
CASRLQGGNTGELFF | TGTGCCAGCAGACTACAGGGAGGGAACACCGGGGAGCTGTTTTTT | TRBJ2-2 | TRBV7-3 | 15 | - | -
CASSIGQGAVHEQYF | TGTGCCAGCAGTATAGGACAGGGGGCGGTCCACGAGCAGTACTTC | TRBJ2-7 | TRBV28 | 15 | once | TRBD1
CASSPGPSLGYTF | TGTGCCAGCAGCCCGGGACCGTCCCTAGGCTACACCTTC | TRBJ1-2 | TRBV14 | 13 | few | -
CSAARGLSYEQYF | TGCAGCGCCGCCCGGGGCCTCTCCTACGAGCAGTACTTC | TRBJ2-7 | TRBV29-1 | 13 | few | -
CASSLGNQETQYF | TGTGCCAGCAGTTTAGGCAACCAAGAGACCCAGTACTTC | TRBJ2-5 | TRBV2 | 13 | - | -
CASSFALYATNEKLFF | TGTGCCAGCAGTTTTGCTCTATATGCAACTAATGAAAAACTGTTTTTT | TRBJ1-4 | TRBV28 | 16 | - | -
CASIGGGPVDTQYF | TGTGCCAGCATCGGGGGGGGACCAGTAGATACGCAGTATTTT | TRBJ2-3 | TRBV28 | 14 | - | TRBD2
CASVRIVDTEAFF | TGTGCCAGCGTAAGAATCGTAGACACTGAAGCTTTCTTT | TRBJ1-1 | TRBV9 | 13 | - | -
CASTDYRGREQYF | TGTGCCAGCACCGACTACAGGGGGCGCGAGCAGTACTTC | TRBJ2-7 | TRBV6-5 | 13 | - | TRBD1
CASSPLSSGANVLTF | TGTGCCAGCTCACCATTATCCTCTGGGGCCAACGTCCTGACTTTC | TRBJ2-6 | TRBV18 | 15 | - | -
CASSPGREVGYTF | TGTGCCAGCAGCCCAGGACGGGAAGTTGGCTACACCTTC | TRBJ1-2 | TRBV5-6 | 13 | - | -
CASSGGGAGATGELFF | TGCGCCAGCAGTGGGGGAGGGGCGGGAGCGACCGGGGAGCTGTTTTTT | TRBJ2-2 | TRBV10-2 | 16 | - | TRBD2
CASSLVAGAYNEQFF | TGTGCCAGCAGCTTAGTAGCGGGAGCCTACAATGAGCAGTTCTTC | TRBJ2-1 | TRBV7-9 | 15 | - | TRBD2
CASSLGQGSWTQYF | TGCGCCAGCAGCTTGGGACAGGGTAGCTGGACCCAGTACTTC | TRBJ2-5 | TRBV4-1 | 14 | - | TRBD1
CASSRSGQPVGQPQHF | TGTGCCAGCAGCCGTTCCGGACAGCCCGTAGGTCAGCCCCAGCATTTT | TRBJ1-5 | TRBV7-9 | 16 | - | -
CASSRGQDSGNTIYF | TGTGCCAGCAGCAGAGGACAGGACTCTGGAAACACCATATATTTT | TRBJ1-3 | TRBV5-4 | 15 | - | TRBD1